The T cell receptor (beta chain) described here comes from a study of blood T cell repertoires in COVID-19. The table came from immunoSEQ multiplex PCR; TCRdb's copy has only in-frame clones and leaves some out. The profile shows some 60,000 clones, about 85% of them singletons. The CDR3 totals 13 residues. Between the trimmed V and J ends, which lost 6 bases and 1 base, there was a span of 9 bases. The sequence was collected from a woman over 75 with acute or convalescent COVID-19. The rearrangement uses TRBV23-1 and TRBJ1-2; weak D call: TRBD1 (6 bases). TRBV23-1 is an ORF for which the function is uncertain. The sequenced sample was peripheral blood. The CDR3 loop is CASRQGFNYGYTF. The CDR3 nucleotides are TGCGCCAGCAGACAGGGATTTAACTATGGCTACACCTTC.